A single sample gave rise to the 32 T cell receptor beta chains below, sequenced in a study of blood T cell repertoires in COVID-19. Sequencing was performed with immunoSEQ multiplex PCR; in TCRdb, only in-frame clones are kept and a portion is missing. The sample records approximately 320,000 clones, roughly 90% being singletons. The specimen sequenced was PBMCs or T cells enriched from blood (not recorded which). The receptors shown here come from a woman between 18 and 30 years old who had recovered from COVID-19.

This clone was recorded once. The V gene is TRBV6-5, the J gene TRBJ1-3; D not certain. Germline lookup yields CDR1 MNHEY and CDR2 SVGAGI. Trimming stripped 3 bases from V and 0 bases from J, with 6 bases between. The CDR3 consists of 14 residues. This CDR3 reads CASSYLASGNTIYF. The CDR3 DNA sequence: TGTGCCAGCAGTTATCTAGCCTCTGGAAACACCATATATTTT.

The genes are TRBV20-1 and TRBJ2-3, with 8 bases fitting TRBD1. Germline CDR1 reads DFQATT; CDR2 reads SNEGSKA (reference sequence). This CDR3 contains 18 residues. J lost 3 bases, V lost 3 bases, and 17 bases had no gene match. CDR3 nucleotide sequence: TGCAGTGCTAGTTCGAGTACCACCTGGACAGGGTGGACAGATACGCAGTATTTT. This gives the protein CSASSSTTWTGWTDTQYF.

The chain joins TRBV5-4 to TRBJ2-7; D gene ambiguous. The CDR3 has 16 residues. V shed 1 base and J shed 0 bases, with 14 bases lying between them. CDR1 and CDR2 (germline): SGHNT, YYREEE (reference sequence). The DNA for the CDR3 is TGTGCCAGCAGCTTGTACGCCAGTCAACCCTCCTACGAGCAGTACTTC. It encodes CASSLYASQPSYEQYF.

The V call is TRBV12-3 or TRBV12-4, the J call TRBJ1-5; TRBD1 might be the D (5 bases). V was clipped by 6 bases and J by 9 bases, with 9 bases between them. The CDR3 loop spans 11 amino acids. CDR3 nucleotide sequence: TGTGCCAGCAGGCGCCAGGGGCCCCAGCATTTT. It translates to CASRRQGPQHF.

This clone was seen ten or more times. J is TRBJ2-2 and V is TRBV28; D call uncertain. The CDR3 has 13 amino acids. Trimming stripped 3 bases from V and 3 bases from J, with 5 bases between. Germline values: CDR1 MDHEN, CDR2 SYDVKM. CDR3 protein: CASSFAYTGELFF. In DNA, the CDR3 is TGTGCCAGCAGTTTCGCGTACACCGGGGAGCTGTTTTTT.

This sequence joins TRBV7-8 and TRBJ2-1; 11 bases agree with TRBD2. Losses at the gene ends were 5 bases for V and 15 bases for J; bases not matched to a gene: 12. The CDR3 loop spans 14 amino acids. Per germline, CDR1 SGHVS and CDR2 FQNEAQ. Here the CDR3 DNA reads TGTGCCAGCAGCGGCCAGACTAGCGGGACCCCCCGGTTCTTC. It encodes CASSGQTSGTPRFF.

The chain recombines TRBV5-6 with TRBJ1-2; D is undetermined. Per the germline V gene, CDR1 is SGHDT and CDR2 is YYEEEE. Trimming pared 0 bases from V and 4 bases from J, leaving 7 bases between. The CDR3 consists of 13 residues. The CDR3 loop is CASSLGMAYGYTF. CDR3 nucleotides: TGTGCCAGCAGCTTGGGTATGGCCTATGGCTACACCTTC.

This sequence joins TRBV4-1 and TRBJ1-2; TRBD1 aligns across 7 bases. Unmatched junction bases numbered 10, after V lost 6 bases and J lost 3 bases. Per germline, CDR1 MGHRA and CDR2 YSYEKL. The CDR3 is 15 amino acids. In DNA, the CDR3 is TGCGCCAGCAGAGACTCACCCGGGACAGACTATGGCTACACCTTC. It codes for CASRDSPGTDYGYTF.

The rearrangement uses TRBV19 and TRBJ2-5; D is perhaps TRBD1 (5 bases). The V end was cut by 4 bases, the J end by 6 bases, with 18 bases between. Germline V gives CDR1 LNHDA, CDR2 SQIVND (reference sequence). The CDR3 is 15 amino acids. CDR3 nucleotide sequence: TGTGCCAGTAGTAAGGGGCGCAGCCCCGGTCAGACCCAGTACTTC. As protein: CASSKGRSPGQTQYF.

The chain employs TRBV13 and TRBJ1-1, with D tentatively TRBD1 (6 bases). V was pared by 2 bases and J by 2 bases, with 9 bases between. In germline, CDR1 is PRHDT, CDR2 FYEKMQ (reference sequence). The CDR3 length is 14 residues. The CDR3 DNA reads as TGTGCCAGCAGCTTACAGGGGAGAAACACTGAAGCTTTCTTT. Translating gives CASSLQGRNTEAFF.

This clone was seen only a few times. The genes are TRBV5-1 and TRBJ1-1; D gene ambiguous. The CDR3 covers 12 residues. V was cut by 0 bases and J by 8 bases, with 8 bases left in between. The germline CDR1 and CDR2 sequences are SGHRS and YFSETQ. The CDR3 DNA is TGCGCCAGCAGCTTGGCCGAGAGCGAAGCTTTCTTT. This translates into CASSLAESEAFF.

V gene TRBV7-3 combines with J gene TRBJ2-2, with TRBD2 identical over 7 bases. The germline V gene encodes CDR1 SGHTA and CDR2 FQGTGA. Trimming removed 2 bases from V and 1 base from J; junction bases left unmatched: 4. CDR3 length equals 16 residues. The DNA of the CDR3 is TGTGCCAGCAGCTTATTGGGCGGGAGGAACACCGGGGAGCTGTTTTTT. This sequence encodes CASSLLGGRNTGELFF.

This clone was observed once. Here the CDR3 reads CASSFGQGDPFTEAFF. CDR3 DNA: TGCGCCAGCAGCTTCGGACAGGGAGACCCCTTCACTGAAGCTTTCTTT. The V call is TRBV5-1, the J call TRBJ1-1; 8 nucleotides align to TRBD1. V shed 2 bases and J 4 bases; nucleotides not matched to a gene: 10. This CDR3 contains 16 residues. Germline V CDR1 and CDR2: SGHRS, YFSETQ.

This chain connects TRBV21-1 to TRBJ2-2; no check of the table's D call, TRBD1, against the DNA was made. TRBV21-1 counts as a pseudogene. The CDR3 runs to 16 residues. The CDR3 reads CASSKGTGSNTGELFF. The CDR3 nucleotides read TGTGCCAGCAGCAAGGGGACAGGGAGTAACACCGGGGAGCTGTTTTTT.

On this clone itself: Within the sample, other DNA sequences also encode this same CDR3. The V and J genes are TRBV7-2 and TRBJ1-2; 7 bases are shared with TRBD1. The CDR3 has 14 amino acids. Per germline, CDR1 SGHTA and CDR2 FQGNSA. Trimming took 3 bases from V and 0 from J; bases not matched to a gene: 1. The CDR3 DNA reads TGTGCCAGCAGCTTTGGGACAGCTAACTATGGCTACACCTTC. This codes for CASSFGTANYGYTF.

V usage is TRBV20-1 and J usage is TRBJ2-7; 9 bases match TRBD2. CDR1 is DFQATT and CDR2 is SNEGSKA in the germline V gene (reference sequence). V lost 3 bases and J lost 0; bases outside the gene matches: 6. CDR3 length equals 15 residues. The CDR3 sequence is CSASIASGASYEQYF. The CDR3 nucleotides read TGCAGTGCTAGTATCGCTAGCGGGGCCTCCTACGAGCAGTACTTC.

The gene calls are TRBV3-1 (or the pseudogene TRBV3-2) and TRBJ2-7; D perhaps matches TRBD1 (6 bases). Trimming took 9 bases from V and 5 from J, leaving 26 bases between them. The CDR3 is 16 amino acids. Germline CDR1 LGHDT, CDR2 YNNKEL (reference sequence). The CDR3 DNA reads as TGTGCCAGGATCATACCGGGACACGGGATTTGTGACGAGCAGTACTTC. This sequence encodes CARIIPGHGICDEQYF.

The sample holds one count of this clone. The chain is built from TRBV29-1 and TRBJ1-2; a possible D gene is TRBD1 (5 bases). Germline assignment: CDR1 SQVTM and CDR2 ANQGSEA. CDR3 length equals 16 residues. Trimming took off 4 bases at V and 2 bases at J, with 20 bases between the two ends. CDR3 nucleotide sequence: TGCAGCGTTGTGGGGTATAAGGAGGAGGGGAACTATGGCTACACCTTC. Encoded protein: CSVVGYKEEGNYGYTF.

This sequence joins TRBV4-3 and TRBJ2-1, with 7 bases fitting TRBD2. CDR3 length: 15 amino acids. CDR1 is LGHNA and CDR2 is YSLEER in the germline V gene. Trimming at V came to 4 bases and at J to 7 bases, leaving 10 bases not matched to a gene. CDR3 nucleotide sequence: TGCGCCAGCAGCCCCCGGAGCGGGGATCTGAATGAGCAGTTCTTC. This encodes CASSPRSGDLNEQFF.

Worth noting for this clone: Other nucleotide sequences from this sample produce the same CDR3. The gene calls are TRBV7-3 and TRBJ1-1; D is possibly TRBD1 (5 bases). This CDR3 is built from 13 residues. V gave up 5 bases and J gave up 1 base, with 8 bases separating them. The germline CDR1 and CDR2 sequences are SGHTA and FQGTGA. CDR3 protein: CASSLTGNTEAFF. The CDR3 nucleotides read TGTGCCAGCAGCCTCACAGGGAACACTGAAGCTTTCTTT.

V usage is TRBV6-5 and J usage is TRBJ1-6; maybe TRBD1 (5 bases). This CDR3 has 13 amino acids. V was pared by 6 bases and J by 7 bases, with 10 bases between. In germline, CDR1 is MNHEY, CDR2 SVGAGI. This CDR3 is CASRRGGNSPLHF. In nucleotides, the CDR3 is TGTGCCAGCAGAAGGGGTGGAAATTCACCCCTCCACTTT.

The chain joins TRBV28 to TRBJ1-6; D might be TRBD1 (5 bases). This CDR3 region has 16 residues. V lost 4 bases and J 6 bases, leaving 16 bases between the germline ends. Germline assignment: CDR1 MDHEN and CDR2 SYDVKM. For the CDR3, the DNA is TGTGCCAGCAGTTCTCCCCGGGACTTCGGTAATTCACCCCTCCACTTT. Its protein product is CASSSPRDFGNSPLHF.

J is TRBJ1-2 and V is TRBV27, with D maybe TRBD1 (5 bases). CDR1 and CDR2 (germline): MNHEY, SMNVEV (reference sequence). This CDR3 comprises 13 residues. With 5 bases removed from V and 2 bases from J, the gap between germline ends came to 9 bases. The CDR3 spells CASSRQFNYGYTF. The CDR3 nucleotides read TGTGCCAGCAGTAGACAGTTCAACTATGGCTACACCTTC.

The chain joins TRBV7-3 to TRBJ1-1, with D possibly being TRBD1 (5 bases). V was pared by 6 bases and J by 2 bases, with 13 bases between. This CDR3 is built from 14 residues. Germline V lookup: CDR1 SGHTA, CDR2 FQGTGA. DNA for the CDR3: TGTGCCAGCAGTGTGCGCGGGGGAAACACTGAAGCTTTCTTT. Protein product: CASSVRGGNTEAFF.

The J gene is TRBJ1-1, the V gene TRBV7-6; 9 nucleotides align to TRBD1. Per germline, CDR1 SGHVS and CDR2 FNYEAQ. The CDR3 sequence is 17 residues long. After removal of 5 bases from V and 3 bases from J, the junction contained 13 bases not matched to a gene. The CDR3 loop reads CASSMDRDRVLDTEAFF. As DNA, the CDR3 is TGTGCCAGCAGCATGGACCGGGACAGGGTTTTGGACACTGAAGCTTTCTTT.

About this clone itself: Different DNA sequences within this sample yield the same CDR3. V gene TRBV18 combines with J gene TRBJ2-1; 11 bases align to TRBD2. Germline-derived CDR1 and CDR2 are KGHSH and LQKENI. This CDR3 comprises 17 residues. V was pared by 1 base and J by 0 bases, with 2 bases of the junction left unmatched. CDR3 DNA sequence: TGTGCCAGCTCACCACGAACTAGCGGGAGCTCCTACAATGAGCAGTTCTTC. Amino acids: CASSPRTSGSSYNEQFF.

CDR3 protein: CSTRGSGGEQYF. CDR3 sequence (DNA): TGCAGCACTCGCGGGAGTGGAGGCGAGCAGTACTTC. V gene TRBV29-1 combines with J gene TRBJ2-7; 7 nucleotides match TRBD2. The CDR3 covers 12 residues. CDR1 is SQVTM and CDR2 is ANQGSEA in the germline V gene. J was trimmed by 6 bases and V by 8 bases; bases with no gene match: 10.

This chain connects TRBV7-3 to TRBJ2-2; D remains ambiguous. The CDR3 sequence is 13 residues long. CDR1 is SGHTA, CDR2 FQGTGA, per germline. V gave up 1 base and J gave up 7 bases, with 7 bases separating them. The CDR3 region has the DNA TGTGCCAGCAGCTTAATTCAGAACGGGGAGCTGTTTTTT. Translated: CASSLIQNGELFF.

The chain links TRBV6-5 to TRBJ2-3; possible D gene TRBD2, 6 bases. This CDR3 contains 13 residues. V was cut by 2 bases and J by 10 bases, with 13 bases left in between. Germline CDR1 reads MNHEY; CDR2 reads SVGAGI. For the CDR3, the DNA is TGTGCCAGCAGTTACCCAGGGACTGCCTCGCAGTATTTT. It translates to CASSYPGTASQYF.

V and J are TRBV4-3 and TRBJ1-3; D possibly corresponds to TRBD1 (5 bases). The CDR3 has 16 amino acids. V lost 0 bases and J 4 bases, leaving 13 bases between the germline ends. Per germline, CDR1 LGHNA and CDR2 YSLEER. This chain's CDR3 is CASSQDPGNVGNTIYF. CDR3 DNA sequence: TGCGCCAGCAGCCAAGATCCAGGGAATGTGGGAAACACCATATATTTT.

This CDR3 reads CASSLYLNSPLHF. DNA of the CDR3: TGTGCCAGTAGTCTATACCTTAATTCACCCCTCCACTTT. This rearrangement joins TRBV19 to TRBJ1-6; D is unresolved. Germline lookup yields CDR1 LNHDA and CDR2 SQIVND (reference sequence). CDR3 length: 13 residues. With 5 bases removed from V and 6 bases from J, the gap between germline ends came to 8 bases.

The rearrangement joins TRBV18 to TRBJ1-2; D gene uncertain. Deletions cut 0 bases from V and 8 bases from J, with 13 bases between. Looked up from germline, CDR1 is KGHSH and CDR2 is LQKENI. The length of the CDR3 is 14 residues. The CDR3 DNA sequence: TGTGCCAGCTCACCACCAGGGAGACTCGGGGGCTACACCTTC. Its protein is CASSPPGRLGGYTF.